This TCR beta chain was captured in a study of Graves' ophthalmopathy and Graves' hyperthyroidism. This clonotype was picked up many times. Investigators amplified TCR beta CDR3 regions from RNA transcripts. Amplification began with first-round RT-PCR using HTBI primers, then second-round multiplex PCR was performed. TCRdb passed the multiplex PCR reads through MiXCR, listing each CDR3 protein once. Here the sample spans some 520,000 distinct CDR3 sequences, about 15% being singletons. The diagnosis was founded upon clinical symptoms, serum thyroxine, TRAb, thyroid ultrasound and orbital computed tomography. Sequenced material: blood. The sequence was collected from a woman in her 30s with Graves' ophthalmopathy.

CDR3 coding DNA: TGTGCCAGCTCCGACGCGGGCGCCTATGGCTACACCTTC. Encoded protein: CASSDAGAYGYTF. This chain joins TRBV6-1 and TRBJ1-2; D is unresolved. Per the germline V gene, CDR1 is MNHNS and CDR2 is SASEGT. The CDR3 loop spans 13 amino acids. Trimming took 8 bases from V and 4 from J, leaving 14 bases between them.